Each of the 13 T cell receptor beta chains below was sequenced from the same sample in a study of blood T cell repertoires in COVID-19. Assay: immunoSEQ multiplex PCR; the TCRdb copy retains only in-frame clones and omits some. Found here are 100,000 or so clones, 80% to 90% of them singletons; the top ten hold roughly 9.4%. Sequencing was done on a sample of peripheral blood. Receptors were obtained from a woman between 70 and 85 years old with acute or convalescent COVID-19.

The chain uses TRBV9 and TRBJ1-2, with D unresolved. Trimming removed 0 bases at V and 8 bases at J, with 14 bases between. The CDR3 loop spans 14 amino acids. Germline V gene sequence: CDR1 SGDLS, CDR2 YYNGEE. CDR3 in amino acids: CASSVDAAGRGYTF. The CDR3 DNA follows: TGTGCCAGCAGCGTAGACGCCGCAGGTCGGGGCTACACCTTC.

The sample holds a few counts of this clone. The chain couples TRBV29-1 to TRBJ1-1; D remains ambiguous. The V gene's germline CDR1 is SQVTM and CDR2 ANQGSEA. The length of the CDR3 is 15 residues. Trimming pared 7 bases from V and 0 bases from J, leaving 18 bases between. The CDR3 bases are TGCAGCGCCCAGGCCCCGCGCCTATTGAACACTGAAGCTTTCTTT. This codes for CSAQAPRLLNTEAFF.

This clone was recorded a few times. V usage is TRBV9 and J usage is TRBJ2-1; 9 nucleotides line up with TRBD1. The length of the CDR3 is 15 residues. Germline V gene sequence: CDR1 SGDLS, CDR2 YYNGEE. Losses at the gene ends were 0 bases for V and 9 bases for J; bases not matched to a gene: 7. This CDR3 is CASSVGDRDRPEQFF. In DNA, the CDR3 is TGTGCCAGCAGCGTAGGGGACAGGGATCGACCTGAGCAGTTCTTC.

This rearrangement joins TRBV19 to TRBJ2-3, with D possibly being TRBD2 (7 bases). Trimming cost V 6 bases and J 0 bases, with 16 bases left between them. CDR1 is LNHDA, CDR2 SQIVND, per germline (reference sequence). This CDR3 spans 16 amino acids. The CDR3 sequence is CASSQGGESSTDTQYF. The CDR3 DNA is TGTGCCAGTAGCCAAGGGGGGGAATCTAGCACAGATACGCAGTATTTT. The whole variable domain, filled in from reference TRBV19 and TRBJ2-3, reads DGGITQSPKYLFRKEGQNVTLSCEQNLNHDAMYWYRQDPGQGLRLIYYSQIVNDFQKGDIAEGYSVSREKKESFPLTVTSAQKNPTAFYLCASSQGGESSTDTQYFGPGTRLTVL.

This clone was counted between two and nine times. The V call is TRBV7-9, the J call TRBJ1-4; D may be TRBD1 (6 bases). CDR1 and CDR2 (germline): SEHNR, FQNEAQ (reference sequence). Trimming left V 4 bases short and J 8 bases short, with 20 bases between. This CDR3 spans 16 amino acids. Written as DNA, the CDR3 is TGTGCCAGCAGCTCAAACCTTATGGCAGGGGTGGAAAAACTGTTTTTT. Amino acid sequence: CASSSNLMAGVEKLFF.

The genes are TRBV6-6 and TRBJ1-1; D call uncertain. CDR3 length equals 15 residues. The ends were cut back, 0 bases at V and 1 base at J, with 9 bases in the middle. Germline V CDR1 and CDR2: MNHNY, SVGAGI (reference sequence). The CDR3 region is CASSYSRQANTEAFF. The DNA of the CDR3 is TGTGCCAGCAGTTACTCTCGGCAGGCGAACACTGAAGCTTTCTTT.

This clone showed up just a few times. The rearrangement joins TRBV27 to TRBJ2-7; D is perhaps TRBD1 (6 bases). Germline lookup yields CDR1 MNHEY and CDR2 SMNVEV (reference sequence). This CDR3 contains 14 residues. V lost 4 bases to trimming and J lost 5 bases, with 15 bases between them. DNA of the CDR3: TGTGCCAGCAGTTCTACAGGGTTGGGACACGAGCAGTACTTC. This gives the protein CASSSTGLGHEQYF.

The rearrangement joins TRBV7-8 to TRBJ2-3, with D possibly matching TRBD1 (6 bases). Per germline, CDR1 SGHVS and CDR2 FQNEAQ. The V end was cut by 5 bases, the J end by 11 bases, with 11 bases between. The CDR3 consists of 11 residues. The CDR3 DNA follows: TGTGCCAGCAGCGGCCAGGGGTTGCAGTATTTT. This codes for CASSGQGLQYF.

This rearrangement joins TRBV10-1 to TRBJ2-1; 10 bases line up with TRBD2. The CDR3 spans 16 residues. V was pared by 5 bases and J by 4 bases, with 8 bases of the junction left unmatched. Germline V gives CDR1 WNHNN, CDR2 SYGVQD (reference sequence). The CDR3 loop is CASSPVVAGGYNEQFF. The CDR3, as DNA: TGCGCCAGCAGTCCTGTGGTAGCGGGGGGTTACAATGAGCAGTTCTTC.

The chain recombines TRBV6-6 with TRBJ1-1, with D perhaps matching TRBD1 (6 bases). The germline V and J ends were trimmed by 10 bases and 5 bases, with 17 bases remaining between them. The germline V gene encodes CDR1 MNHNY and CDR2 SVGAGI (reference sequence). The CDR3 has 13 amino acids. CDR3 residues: CATAGTTNTEAFF. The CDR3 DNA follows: TGTGCCACCGCCGGGACAACGAATACTGAAGCTTTCTTT.

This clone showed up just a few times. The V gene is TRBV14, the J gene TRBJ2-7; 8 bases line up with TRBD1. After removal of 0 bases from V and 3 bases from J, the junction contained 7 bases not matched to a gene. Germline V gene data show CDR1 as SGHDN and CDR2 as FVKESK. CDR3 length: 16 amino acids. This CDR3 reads CASSQEDRAVGYEQYF. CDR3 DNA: TGTGCCAGCAGCCAAGAGGACAGGGCCGTTGGCTACGAGCAGTACTTC.

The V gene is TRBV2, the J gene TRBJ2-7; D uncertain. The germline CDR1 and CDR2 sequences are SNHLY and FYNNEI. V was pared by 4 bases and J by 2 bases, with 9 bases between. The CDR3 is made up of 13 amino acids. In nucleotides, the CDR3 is TGTGCCAGCAGTGGGGCAGGAACCTACGAGCAGTACTTC. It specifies CASSGAGTYEQYF.

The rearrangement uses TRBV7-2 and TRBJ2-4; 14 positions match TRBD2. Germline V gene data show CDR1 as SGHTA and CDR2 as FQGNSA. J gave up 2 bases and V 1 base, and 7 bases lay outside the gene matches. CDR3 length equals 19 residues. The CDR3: CASSLGGLAGAVSKNIQYF. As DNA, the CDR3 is TGTGCCAGCAGCTTAGGGGGACTAGCGGGAGCTGTATCCAAAAACATTCAGTACTTC. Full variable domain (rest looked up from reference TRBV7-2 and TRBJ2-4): GAGVSQSPSNKVTEKGKDVELRCDPISGHTALYWYRQSLGQGLEFLIYFQGNSAPDKSGLPSDRFSAERTGGSVSTLTIQRTQQEDSAVYLCASSLGGLAGAVSKNIQYFGAGTRLSVL.